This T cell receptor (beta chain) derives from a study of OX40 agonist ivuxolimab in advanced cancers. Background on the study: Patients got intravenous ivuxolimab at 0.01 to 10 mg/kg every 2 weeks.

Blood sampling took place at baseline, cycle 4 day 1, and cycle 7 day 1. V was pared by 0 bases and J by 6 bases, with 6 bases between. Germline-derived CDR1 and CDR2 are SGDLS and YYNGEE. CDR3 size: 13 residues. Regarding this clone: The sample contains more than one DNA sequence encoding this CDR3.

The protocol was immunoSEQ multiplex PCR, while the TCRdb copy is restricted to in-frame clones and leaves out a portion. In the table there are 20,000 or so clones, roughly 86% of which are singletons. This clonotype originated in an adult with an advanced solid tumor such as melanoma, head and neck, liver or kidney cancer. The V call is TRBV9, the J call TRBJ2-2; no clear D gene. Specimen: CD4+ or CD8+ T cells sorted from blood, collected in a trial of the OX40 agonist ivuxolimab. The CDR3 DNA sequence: TGTGCCAGCAGCGTAGGTAGTCCCGGGGAGCTGTTTTTT. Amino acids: CASSVGSPGELFF.